These 26 T cell receptor beta chains share one sample of origin, sequenced in a study of blood T cell repertoires in COVID-19. Profiling relied on immunoSEQ multiplex PCR, and the TCRdb table lists in-frame clones only, not all of them. The sample holds 140,000 to 150,000 clones; 75% to 90% are singletons and the top ten take around 2.9%. Sequencing input: peripheral blood. The receptors originated from a man in his 60s with active or convalescent COVID-19.

The V and J genes are TRBV19 and TRBJ1-5, with 9 nucleotides matching TRBD1. CDR1 and CDR2 from the germline V gene are LNHDA and SQIVND (reference sequence). Losses at the gene ends were 6 bases for V and 7 bases for J; bases not matched to a gene: 7. There are 14 residues in the CDR3. CDR3 DNA sequence: TGTGCCAGTAGCCTACAGGGGGCTGAGCAGCCCCAGCATTTT. Residues: CASSLQGAEQPQHF.

The chain is built from TRBV30 and TRBJ2-5, with D possibly matching TRBD1 (5 bases). Trimming shortened V by 7 bases and J by 5 bases, and 11 bases separated the two germline ends. Germline V gene sequence: CDR1 GTSNPN, CDR2 SVGIG (reference sequence). The CDR3 sequence is 11 residues long. The CDR3 sequence is CAFSNRETQYF. The CDR3 DNA sequence: TGTGCCTTCTCAAACAGGGAGACCCAGTACTTC.

The chain employs TRBV2 and TRBJ1-2; a possible D gene is TRBD1 (6 bases). The V end lost 8 bases, the J end lost 0 bases, and 13 bases lay between the germline ends. This CDR3 has 14 amino acids. CDR1 and CDR2 from the germline V gene are SNHLY and FYNNEI. The CDR3, as DNA: TGTGCCAGCCGAAGGGACATCTCTAACTATGGCTACACCTTC. Translated, it gives CASRRDISNYGYTF.

The rearrangement links TRBV28 to TRBJ2-3, with 7 bases matching TRBD2. The V gene end was trimmed by 4 bases and the J gene end by 1 base; junction bases not matched to a gene: 5. Germline values: CDR1 MDHEN, CDR2 SYDVKM. The CDR3 covers 15 residues. CDR3 sequence reads: CASSYGGRGTDTQYF. The CDR3 bases are TGTGCCAGCAGTTACGGGGGGAGAGGCACAGATACGCAGTATTTT.

V is TRBV7-3 and J is TRBJ2-1; weak D call: TRBD2 (5 bases). V was trimmed by 5 bases and J by 4 bases, leaving 15 bases between them. This CDR3 is 15 amino acids long. Germline CDR1 and CDR2: SGHTA and FQGTGA. The DNA for the CDR3 is TGTGCCAGCAGCCCCCCTGGGCGGACTTACAATGAGCAGTTCTTC. It yields the protein CASSPPGRTYNEQFF. The whole variable domain, filled in from reference TRBV7-3 and TRBJ2-1, reads GAGVSQTPSNKVTEKGKYVELRCDPISGHTALYWYRQSLGQGPEFLIYFQGTGAADDSGLPNDRFFAVRPEGSVSTLKIQRTERGDSAVYLCASSPPGRTYNEQFFGPGTRLTVL.

J is TRBJ1-2 and V is TRBV6-2 or TRBV6-3, with a tentative D call TRBD1 (6 bases). CDR1 and CDR2 from the germline V gene are MNHEY and SVGEGT. V was clipped by 5 bases and J by 5 bases, with 24 bases between them. This CDR3 contains 17 residues. CDR3 nucleotides: TGTGCCAGCAGTCCCGGGGGGGCCGATAAGGTCCATTATGGCTACACCTTC. It translates to CASSPGGADKVHYGYTF.

V and J are TRBV21-1 and TRBJ1-3; TRBD1, the table's D call, was not compared with the DNA. TRBV21-1 has pseudogene status. There are 15 residues in the CDR3. In DNA, the CDR3 is TGTGCCAGCAGCCCCACAGGGGCAGGCGGAAACACCATATATTTT. Protein product: CASSPTGAGGNTIYF.

The rearrangement links TRBV7-2 to TRBJ2-5; 10 nucleotides match TRBD2. V lost 4 bases to trimming and J lost 4 bases; unmatched junction nucleotides: 3. The CDR3 extends over 14 amino acids. Germline loops: CDR1 SGHTA, CDR2 FQGNSA. CDR3 in amino acids: CASSSSSGRETQYF. The CDR3, as DNA: TGTGCCAGCAGCTCCTCTAGCGGGAGAGAGACCCAGTACTTC.

This clone was found a few times. This chain connects TRBV28 to TRBJ2-3, with D tentatively TRBD1 (5 bases). Deletions cut 7 bases from V and 3 bases from J, with 11 bases between. In germline, CDR1 is MDHEN, CDR2 SYDVKM. The CDR3 has 13 amino acids. The CDR3 loop reads CASKEGATDTQYF. In nucleotides, the CDR3 is TGTGCCAGCAAAGAAGGGGCAACAGATACGCAGTATTTT. The entire variable domain, with the rest obtained from reference TRBV28 and TRBJ2-3, is as follows: DVKVTQSSRYLVKRTGEKVFLECVQDMDHENMFWYRQDPGLGLRLIYFSYDVKMKEKGDIPEGYSVSREKKERFSLILESASTNQTSMYLCASKEGATDTQYFGPGTRLTVL.

The V and J genes are TRBV19 and TRBJ1-5; 7 nucleotides agree with TRBD1. The V segment lost 3 bases and the J segment 2 bases; nucleotides outside the gene matches: 4. The CDR3 totals 15 residues. The V gene's germline CDR1 is LNHDA and CDR2 SQIVND (reference sequence). CDR3 in amino acids: CASSIGTAGNQPQHF. DNA of the CDR3: TGTGCCAGTAGTATCGGGACAGCGGGCAATCAGCCCCAGCATTTT.

V and J are TRBV6-5 and TRBJ1-3; D possibly corresponds to TRBD1 (5 bases). The V gene lost 4 bases and the J gene lost 1 base, with 14 bases spanning the gap. CDR1 is MNHEY and CDR2 is SVGAGI in the germline V gene. There are 16 residues in the CDR3. CDR3 sequence (DNA): TGTGCCAGCAGTTCAGCCAGCGGGGGTTCTGGAAACACCATATATTTT. It yields the protein CASSSASGGSGNTIYF.

This clone is a singleton in its sample. V and J are TRBV27 and TRBJ2-7, with 10 positions matching TRBD2. Trimming took 7 bases from V and 1 from J; bases not matched to a gene: 7. The germline V gene has CDR1 MNHEY and CDR2 SMNVEV (reference sequence). This CDR3 has 15 amino acids. The CDR3 is CASKSLAGESYEQYF. In DNA, the CDR3 is TGTGCCAGCAAAAGTCTAGCGGGGGAATCCTACGAGCAGTACTTC.

Comment on this clone: The final CDR3 position lacks the conserved phenylalanine or tryptophan, pointing to a likely read error. It is unclear where the CDR3 begins or ends on the DNA, so no DNA is shown, and the CDR3 is as TCRdb lists it. The chain recombines TRBV30 with TRBJ2-7; no check of the table's D call, TRBD1, against the DNA was made. The germline V gene encodes CDR1 GTSNPN and CDR2 SVGIG (reference sequence). The CDR3 has 8 residues if both end residues are counted. The CDR3 region is CASIDSLI.

The V and J genes are TRBV15 and TRBJ2-7; 12 bases align to TRBD2. V trimming: 1 base; J trimming: 4 bases; junction bases outside the gene matches: 2. Looked up from germline, CDR1 is LNHNV and CDR2 is YYDKDF (reference sequence). CDR3 length equals 15 residues. CDR3 region: CATSRGLAGAYEQYF. CDR3 in DNA: TGTGCCACCAGCAGAGGACTAGCGGGAGCGTACGAGCAGTACTTC.

The chain joins TRBV29-1 to TRBJ2-7, with TRBD1 matching over 9 bases. V dropped 6 bases and J dropped 5; count of bases not matched to a gene: 8. This CDR3 is built from 13 residues. In germline, CDR1 is SQVTM, CDR2 ANQGSEA. Here the CDR3 reads CSVPGQGIDEQYF. In DNA form, the CDR3 reads TGCAGCGTCCCTGGACAGGGGATCGACGAGCAGTACTTC.

The V and J genes are TRBV10-3 and TRBJ2-1; the match to TRBD2 covers 8 bases. This CDR3 region has 14 residues. Trimming at V came to 8 bases and at J to 5 bases, leaving 8 bases not matched to a gene. Germline values: CDR1 ENHRY, CDR2 SYGVKD. CDR3 coding DNA: TGTGCCATCCAAAGCGGGGGCGGAAACAATGAGCAGTTCTTC. It specifies CAIQSGGGNNEQFF.

This clone came up once. This chain links TRBV3-1 (or the pseudogene TRBV3-2) with TRBJ1-1; TRBD1 matches at 9 bases. In germline, CDR1 is LGHDT, CDR2 YNNKEL (reference sequence). This CDR3 is 13 amino acids long. The V segment lost 4 bases and the J segment 4 bases; nucleotides outside the gene matches: 1. This chain's CDR3 is CASSPDRGTEAFF. The CDR3 coding sequence is TGTGCCAGCAGCCCGGACAGGGGCACTGAAGCTTTCTTT.

The DNA of the CDR3 is TGTGCCAGTAGCAGCAGGGCAAGTGGCTACACCTTC. Residues: CASSSRASGYTF. This chain uses TRBV19 with TRBJ1-2; possibly TRBD1 for D (5 bases). The CDR3 covers 12 residues. The germline V gene has CDR1 LNHDA and CDR2 SQIVND (reference sequence). The V end was cut by 6 bases, the J end by 7 bases, with 12 bases between.

This chain uses TRBV30 with TRBJ1-4, with 7 bases aligning to TRBD1. Germline V gene data show CDR1 as GTSNPN and CDR2 as SVGIG (reference sequence). This CDR3 has 14 amino acids. After removal of 2 bases from V and 7 bases from J, the junction contained 7 bases not matched to a gene. CDR3 region: CAWSWRQGGEKLFF. The CDR3 DNA sequence: TGTGCCTGGAGTTGGCGGCAGGGGGGTGAAAAACTGTTTTTT.

The rearrangement uses TRBV19 and TRBJ2-7; 9 bases are shared with TRBD2. After removal of 6 bases from V and 7 bases from J, the junction contained 19 bases not matched to a gene. Germline loops: CDR1 LNHDA, CDR2 SQIVND (reference sequence). There are 17 residues in the CDR3. This CDR3 reads CASRSATRLAAMGEQYF. CDR3 bases: TGTGCCAGTAGGTCGGCTACCAGACTAGCGGCGATGGGAGAGCAGTACTTC.

This chain joins TRBV9 and TRBJ2-3; TRBD2 agrees at 9 bases. This CDR3 comprises 15 residues. V gave up 0 bases and J gave up 1 base; unmatched junction bases: 0. The germline V gene has CDR1 SGDLS and CDR2 YYNGEE. The CDR3 DNA reads as TGTGCCAGCAGCGTAGGACTAGCGGGCACAGATACGCAGTATTTT. This translates into CASSVGLAGTDTQYF.

The chain has TRBV7-2 and TRBJ2-1; 13 bases agree with TRBD2. Germline values: CDR1 SGHTA, CDR2 FQGNSA. CDR3 length equals 16 residues. V gave up 4 bases and J gave up 9 bases; unmatched junction bases: 9. The CDR3 protein is CASSYRTSGRNAEQFF. The CDR3 DNA is TGTGCCAGCAGCTATAGGACTAGCGGGAGAAACGCTGAGCAGTTCTTC.

The table lists this clone with a count of one. The chain has TRBV7-3 and TRBJ1-6; D may be TRBD1 (6 bases). The length of the CDR3 is 15 residues. Germline V gene data show CDR1 as SGHTA and CDR2 as FQGTGA. V lost 5 bases to trimming and J lost 7 bases, with 15 bases between them. In DNA, the CDR3 is TGTGCCAGCAGCGCAACAGGGCTGGGAAATTCACCCCTCCACTTT. Its protein product is CASSATGLGNSPLHF.

A few counts support this clone. The chain links TRBV28 to TRBJ1-5; 7 positions agree with TRBD1. The junction had 9 bases not matched to a gene; V was cut back by 7 bases and J by 3 bases. CDR3 length: 15 amino acids. The germline V gene encodes CDR1 MDHEN and CDR2 SYDVKM. The CDR3 bases are TGTGCCAGCATCCACTCCGACAGGGTCAATCAGCCCCAGCATTTT. Its translation is CASIHSDRVNQPQHF.

V usage is TRBV5-4 and J usage is TRBJ2-1; TRBD2 agrees at 12 bases. V dropped 4 bases and J dropped 7; count of bases not matched to a gene: 6. The germline gives CDR1 SGHNT, CDR2 YYREEE (reference sequence). CDR3 size: 15 residues. CDR3 amino acids: CASSRTSGNYNEQFF. CDR3 nucleotides: TGTGCCAGCAGCCGGACTAGCGGGAACTATAATGAGCAGTTCTTC.

The rearrangement links TRBV18 to TRBJ1-1; 7 bases agree with TRBD1. V was clipped by 8 bases and J by 3 bases; unmatched bases: 3. This CDR3 is 12 amino acids long. Germline-derived CDR1 and CDR2 are KGHSH and LQKENI. CDR3 region: CASGDRDTEAFF. The DNA of the CDR3 is TGTGCCAGCGGTGACAGGGACACTGAAGCTTTCTTT.